The present TCR beta chain was sequenced within a study of blood T cells in healthy people across ages. The CDR3 is 16 amino acids. From germline, CDR1 is SGHRS and CDR2 YFSETQ. The germline V and J ends were trimmed by 5 bases and 2 bases, with 19 bases remaining between them. It was with a sample-barcoded 5' primer and a J-beta primer mix that a second PCR of about 7 to 12 cycles was run. TCRdb itself ran the 5' RACE reads through MiXCR, one entry per CDR3 protein. Of 750,000 to 1,000,000 distinct CDR3 sequences detected, 25% to 30% appear once; the ten largest clones hold roughly 10%. Each sample provided at least 5.5 micrograms of extracted total RNA. Worth noting for this clonotype: What it binds is not known. With a much larger clone just one base away, this may be a read error.

General study results and limits: Unknown donor CMV status possibly confounded expanded clonotype changes. TCR beta diversity was tightly associated with the proportion of naive T cells.

These data were also filed under a second study, of T cells of mothers and their children. That source adds: Researchers found no T cell clones that were persistent and microchimeric.

The sequencing input was blood. The rearrangement joins TRBV5-1 to TRBJ1-2; D possibly corresponds to TRBD1 (5 bases). The sequence was collected from a middle-aged woman in good health. The CDR3 loop is CASSYRPGEGNYGYTF. CDR3 in DNA: TGCGCCAGCAGTTACAGACCGGGAGAGGGGAACTATGGCTACACCTTC.